This T cell receptor beta chain was recorded in a study of T-cell reconstitution after alpha-beta-depleted transplantation in children. The V gene lost 2 bases and the J gene lost 2 bases, with 15 bases spanning the gap. Germline CDR1 LGHNA, CDR2 YNFKEQ. This CDR3 contains 16 residues. The table lists this clonotype with many counts. Library preparation (for TCRbeta) was performed with unique molecular identifiers. TCRdb re-analysed the PCR reads in MiXCR, keeping a single row per CDR3 protein. This table has 500,000 to 650,000 distinct CDR3 sequences, about an eighth appearing once. V gene TRBV4-2 combines with J gene TRBJ1-1; D is perhaps TRBD1 (6 bases). Sequenced here: PBMCs, mostly from graft donor cells, sampled 360 days after TCRalphabeta/CD19-depleted stem cell transplant. This receptor was taken from a male patient aged 5 to 17 who had a stem cell transplant for acute myeloid leukemia, so the T cells may come from the graft donor. Written as DNA, the CDR3 is TGTGCCAGCAGCCAAACGGGGGGCAGAGGCAACACTGAAGCTTTCTTT. Protein product: CASSQTGGRGNTEAFF.